The present T cell receptor beta chain was sequenced within a study of beta chain features in type 1 diabetes. CDR3 size: 15 residues. The V and J ends lost 1 base and 4 bases respectively, with 13 bases between them. Germline loops: CDR1 SGHTA, CDR2 FQGNSA. This clone was seen more than once but under ten times. The target antigen is unknown. The study's findings and limits: Type 1 diabetes patients had TCRB CDR3s that were shorter (moderately but significantly so) in all four CD4+ subsets.

Sequenced material consisted of expressed TCRB transcripts (all of the isolated RNA was reverse transcribed). TCRdb's copy holds only in-frame clones and misses some; the assay was immunoSEQ multiplex PCR. This sample carries roughly 230,000 clones, 11% of them seen once, and the ten largest clones take around 0.017%. This TCR derives from a man aged 30 to 39 with type 1 diabetes. The V and J genes are TRBV7-2 and TRBJ1-2; possibly TRBD1 for D (6 bases). The source material was naive CD4+ T cells from blood. The CDR3 DNA follows: TGTGCCAGCAGCTTAGTAGGGGGGGGCCTCTATGGCTACACCTTC. This encodes CASSLVGGGLYGYTF.